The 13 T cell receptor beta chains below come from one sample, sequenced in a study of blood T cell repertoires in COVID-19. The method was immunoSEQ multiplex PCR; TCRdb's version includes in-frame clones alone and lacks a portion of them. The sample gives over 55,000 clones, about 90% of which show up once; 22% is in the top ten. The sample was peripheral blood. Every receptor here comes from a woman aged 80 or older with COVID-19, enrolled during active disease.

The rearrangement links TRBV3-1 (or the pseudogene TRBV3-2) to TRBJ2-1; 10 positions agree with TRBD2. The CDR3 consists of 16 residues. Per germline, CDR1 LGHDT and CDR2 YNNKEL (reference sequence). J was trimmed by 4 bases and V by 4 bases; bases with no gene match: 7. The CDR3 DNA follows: TGTGCCAGCAGCCTCATAGCGGGGGGTCTTTACAATGAGCAGTTCTTC. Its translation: CASSLIAGGLYNEQFF.

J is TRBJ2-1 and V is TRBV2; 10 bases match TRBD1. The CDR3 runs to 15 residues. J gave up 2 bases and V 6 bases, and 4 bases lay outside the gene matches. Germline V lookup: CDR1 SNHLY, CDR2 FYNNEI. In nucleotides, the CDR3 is TGTGCCAGCAGCGCCGGGACAGGGGCCTACAATGAGCAGTTCTTC. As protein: CASSAGTGAYNEQFF.

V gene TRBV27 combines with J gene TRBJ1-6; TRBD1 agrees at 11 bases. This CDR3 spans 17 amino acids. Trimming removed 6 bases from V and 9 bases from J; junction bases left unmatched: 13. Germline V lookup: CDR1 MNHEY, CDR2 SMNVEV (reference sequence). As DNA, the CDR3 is TGTGCCAGCAGCGGACGGACAGGGGGCTTGAGGGGTTCACCCCTCCACTTT. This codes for CASSGRTGGLRGSPLHF.

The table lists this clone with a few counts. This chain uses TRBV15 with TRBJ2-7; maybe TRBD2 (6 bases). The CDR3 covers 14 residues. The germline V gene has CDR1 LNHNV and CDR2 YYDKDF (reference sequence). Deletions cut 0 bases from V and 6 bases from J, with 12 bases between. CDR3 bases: TGTGCCACCAGCAGAGATAGGACTATAGGCGAGCAGTACTTC. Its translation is CATSRDRTIGEQYF.

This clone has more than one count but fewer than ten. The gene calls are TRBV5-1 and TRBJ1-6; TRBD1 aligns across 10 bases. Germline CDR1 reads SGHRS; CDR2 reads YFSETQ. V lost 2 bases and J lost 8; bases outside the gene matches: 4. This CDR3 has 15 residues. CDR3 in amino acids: CASSLPGQGHSPLHF. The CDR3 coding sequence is TGCGCCAGCAGCTTACCGGGACAGGGGCATTCACCCCTCCACTTT.

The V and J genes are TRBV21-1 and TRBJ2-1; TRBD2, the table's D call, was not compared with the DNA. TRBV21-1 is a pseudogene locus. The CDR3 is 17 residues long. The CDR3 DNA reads TGTGCCAGCAGCAAAGACGCTCCAGCTAGCGGGGGCGGCCGGCAGTTCTTC. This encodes CASSKDAPASGGGRQFF.

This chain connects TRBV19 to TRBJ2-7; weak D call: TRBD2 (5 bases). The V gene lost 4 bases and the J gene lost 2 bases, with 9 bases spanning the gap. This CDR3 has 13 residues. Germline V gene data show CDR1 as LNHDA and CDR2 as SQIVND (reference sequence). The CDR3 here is CASSTTGTYEQYF. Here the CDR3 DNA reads TGTGCCAGTAGTACCACCGGGACCTACGAGCAGTACTTC.

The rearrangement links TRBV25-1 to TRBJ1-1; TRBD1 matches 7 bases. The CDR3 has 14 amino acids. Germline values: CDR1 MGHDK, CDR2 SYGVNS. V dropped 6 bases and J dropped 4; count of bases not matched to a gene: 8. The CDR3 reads CASRPRGVSTEAFF. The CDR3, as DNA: TGTGCCAGCAGACCCAGGGGGGTGAGCACTGAAGCTTTCTTT.

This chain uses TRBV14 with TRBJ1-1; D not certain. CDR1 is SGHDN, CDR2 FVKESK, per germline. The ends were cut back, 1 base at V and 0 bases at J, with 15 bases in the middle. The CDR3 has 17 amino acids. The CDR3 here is CASSQVLGGQLNTEAFF. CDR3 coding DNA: TGTGCCAGCAGCCAAGTCCTCGGTGGGCAGCTGAACACTGAAGCTTTCTTT.

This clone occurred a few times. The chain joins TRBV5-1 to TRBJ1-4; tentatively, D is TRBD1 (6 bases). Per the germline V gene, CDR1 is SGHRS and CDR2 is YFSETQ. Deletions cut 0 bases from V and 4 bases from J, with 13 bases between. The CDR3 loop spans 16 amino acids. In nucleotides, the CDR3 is TGCGCCAGCAGCTTGGGACTGGGACACAATAATGAAAAACTGTTTTTT. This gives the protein CASSLGLGHNNEKLFF. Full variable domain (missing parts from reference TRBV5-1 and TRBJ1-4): KAGVTQTPRYLIKTRGQQVTLSCSPISGHRSVSWYQQTPGQGLQFLFEYFSETQRNKGNFPGRFSGRQFSNSRSEMNVSTLELGDSALYLCASSLGLGHNNEKLFFGSGTQLSVL.

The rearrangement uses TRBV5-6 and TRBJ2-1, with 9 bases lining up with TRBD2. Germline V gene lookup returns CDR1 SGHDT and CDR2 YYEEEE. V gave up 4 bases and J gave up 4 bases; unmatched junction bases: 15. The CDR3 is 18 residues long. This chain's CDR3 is CASSPRGLAGGPYNEQFF. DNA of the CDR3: TGTGCCAGCAGCCCGAGGGGACTCGCGGGGGGGCCTTACAATGAGCAGTTCTTC.

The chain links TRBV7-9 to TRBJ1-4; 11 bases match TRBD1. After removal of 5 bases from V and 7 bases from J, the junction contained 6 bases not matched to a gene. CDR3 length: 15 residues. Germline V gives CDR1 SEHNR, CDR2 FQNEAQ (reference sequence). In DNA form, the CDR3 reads TGTGCCAGCAGCATAGGACAGGGGGCCGGTGAAAAACTGTTTTTT. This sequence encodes CASSIGQGAGEKLFF.

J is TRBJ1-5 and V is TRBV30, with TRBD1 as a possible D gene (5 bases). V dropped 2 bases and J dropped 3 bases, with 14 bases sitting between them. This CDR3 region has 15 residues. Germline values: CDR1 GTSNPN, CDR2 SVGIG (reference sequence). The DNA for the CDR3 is TGTGCCTGGAGTCCCGCGGGACTAGTCAATCAGCCCCAGCATTTT. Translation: CAWSPAGLVNQPQHF.